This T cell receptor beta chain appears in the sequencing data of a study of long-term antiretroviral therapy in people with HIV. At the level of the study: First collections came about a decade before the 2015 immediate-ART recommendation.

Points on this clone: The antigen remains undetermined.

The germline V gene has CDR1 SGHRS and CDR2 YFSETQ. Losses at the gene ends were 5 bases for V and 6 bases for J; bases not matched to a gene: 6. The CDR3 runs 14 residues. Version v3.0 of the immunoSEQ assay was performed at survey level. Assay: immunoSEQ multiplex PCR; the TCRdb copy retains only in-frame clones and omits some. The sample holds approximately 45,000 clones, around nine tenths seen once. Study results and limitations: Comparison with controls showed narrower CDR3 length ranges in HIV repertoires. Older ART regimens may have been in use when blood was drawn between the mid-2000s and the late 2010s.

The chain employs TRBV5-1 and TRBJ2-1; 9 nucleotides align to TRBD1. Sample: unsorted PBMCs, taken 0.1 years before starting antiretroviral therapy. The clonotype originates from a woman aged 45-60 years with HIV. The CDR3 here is CASSRLDRGNEQFF. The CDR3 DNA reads TGCGCCAGCAGTCGCCTGGACAGGGGCAATGAGCAGTTCTTC. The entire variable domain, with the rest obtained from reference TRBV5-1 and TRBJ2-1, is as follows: KAGVTQTPRYLIKTRGQQVTLSCSPISGHRSVSWYQQTPGQGLQFLFEYFSETQRNKGNFPGRFSGRQFSNSRSEMNVSTLELGDSALYLCASSRLDRGNEQFFGPGTRLTVL.